A single sample is the source of the 31 T cell receptor beta chains below, sequenced in a study of T cell changes during pregnancy in multiple sclerosis. The protocol was immunoSEQ multiplex PCR, while the TCRdb copy is restricted to in-frame clones and leaves out a portion. The sample yields approximately 60,000 clones, roughly 90% seen once. The source was peripheral blood, collected in the second trimester of pregnancy. The receptors come from a female donor in good health, enrolled as a control in a pregnancy study.

The CDR3 bases are TGTGCCAGCAGCCCCCCCATCACAGATACGCAGTATTTT. Protein: CASSPPITDTQYF. This chain links TRBV5-8 with TRBJ2-3, with D unresolved. The CDR3 is made up of 13 amino acids. Germline V lookup: CDR1 SGHTS, CDR2 YDEGEE. The germline V and J ends were trimmed by 4 bases and 2 bases, with 8 bases remaining between them.

The chain combines TRBV12-5 with TRBJ1-5; 9 bases match TRBD1. With V trimmed by 6 bases and J by 5 bases, 8 bases remained unmatched. The CDR3 runs 15 residues. The germline V gene encodes CDR1 LGHNT and CDR2 FRNRAP. The CDR3 DNA follows: TGTGCTAGTGGCCCTGAACAGGGGGCGGATCAGCCCCAGCATTTT. Translated, it gives CASGPEQGADQPQHF.

The chain recombines TRBV20-1 with TRBJ2-1; D uncertain. Trimming removed 3 bases from V and 11 bases from J, with 11 bases in between. Germline V gene data show CDR1 as DFQATT and CDR2 as SNEGSKA (reference sequence). The CDR3 has 11 amino acids. DNA for the CDR3: TGCAGTGCTAGGTTCGGTGCTCAGCAGTTCTTC. This gives the protein CSARFGAQQFF.

The chain links TRBV18 to TRBJ2-1, with 15 bases that match TRBD2. From germline, CDR1 is KGHSH and CDR2 LQKENI. The V and J ends lost 5 bases and 3 bases, in that order; junction bases with no gene match: 8. The CDR3 sequence is 18 residues long. DNA for the CDR3: TGTGCCAGCTCATCAGGACTAGCGGGAGGGATCTTCTACAATGAGCAGTTCTTC. Its translation is CASSSGLAGGIFYNEQFF.

This sequence joins TRBV7-2 and TRBJ2-1; D is possibly TRBD2 (5 bases). V dropped 5 bases and J dropped 0 bases, with 14 bases sitting between them. Per the germline V gene, CDR1 is SGHTA and CDR2 is FQGNSA. This CDR3 has 16 amino acids. CDR3: CASSPMASGSYNEQFF. For the CDR3, the DNA is TGTGCCAGCAGCCCGATGGCGAGCGGCTCCTACAATGAGCAGTTCTTC.

The gene calls are TRBV4-3 and TRBJ2-7, with 11 bases lining up with TRBD2. CDR3 length: 15 amino acids. V was clipped by 1 base and J by 3 bases; unmatched bases: 2. Germline CDR1 LGHNA, CDR2 YSLEER. The CDR3 DNA sequence: TGCGCCAGCAGCCAAGTCGGACTAGCGGGCTACGAGCAGTACTTC. Protein product: CASSQVGLAGYEQYF.

V usage is TRBV14 and J usage is TRBJ2-7, with TRBD2 matching over 7 bases. The germline gives CDR1 SGHDN, CDR2 FVKESK. The CDR3 is made up of 14 amino acids. The V and J ends lost 0 bases and 10 bases, in that order; junction bases with no gene match: 9. CDR3 region: CASSQEGLVHVQYF. The CDR3 DNA follows: TGTGCCAGCAGCCAAGAAGGACTAGTCCATGTACAGTACTTC.

This chain links TRBV18 with TRBJ1-2; TRBD1 matches at 11 bases. This CDR3 is built from 15 residues. Germline V gene sequence: CDR1 KGHSH, CDR2 LQKENI. Trimming cost V 5 bases and J 3 bases; bases outside gene matches: 5. The CDR3 reads CASSTRGQGDYGYTF. The DNA of the CDR3 is TGTGCCAGCTCAACTCGGGGACAGGGGGACTATGGCTACACCTTC.

The chain combines TRBV6-1 with TRBJ1-5; D might be TRBD1 (6 bases). There are 15 residues in the CDR3. CDR1 is MNHNS, CDR2 SASEGT, per germline. Between the trimmed V and J ends, which lost 5 bases and 5 bases, there was a span of 16 bases. The CDR3 nucleotides are TGTGCCAGCAGTAACAGGGCCAGGGTAGATCAGCCCCAGCATTTT. It specifies CASSNRARVDQPQHF.

This clone was detected once. J is TRBJ2-2 and V is TRBV19; TRBD1 aligns across 8 bases. The length of the CDR3 is 12 residues. After removal of 8 bases from V and 8 bases from J, the junction contained 4 bases not matched to a gene. CDR1 is LNHDA, CDR2 SQIVND, per germline (reference sequence). This chain's CDR3 is CASAQGAGELFF. CDR3 sequence (DNA): TGTGCCAGTGCCCAGGGGGCTGGGGAGCTGTTTTTT.

This chain links TRBV5-1 with TRBJ1-5, with D maybe TRBD1 (5 bases). This CDR3 has 14 amino acids. Trimming shortened V by 3 bases and J by 2 bases, and 9 bases separated the two germline ends. Germline V gene sequence: CDR1 SGHRS, CDR2 YFSETQ. The CDR3 nucleotides read TGCGCCAGCAGCTGGGGGGGAGGCAATCAGCCCCAGCATTTT. This encodes CASSWGGGNQPQHF.

The chain uses TRBV10-3 and TRBJ2-5, with 9 bases matching TRBD2. Germline trimming cut 7 bases from V and 1 base from J; bases unmatched to any gene: 10. This CDR3 has 16 residues. Germline assignment: CDR1 ENHRY and CDR2 SYGVKD. The CDR3, as DNA: TGTGCCATCAAGGCGGGAGGGACCCTATTCCAAGAGACCCAGTACTTC. Translating it yields CAIKAGGTLFQETQYF.

The chain links TRBV20-1 to TRBJ2-5; D possibly corresponds to TRBD2 (5 bases). The CDR3 is made up of 11 amino acids. Trimming stripped 6 bases from V and 7 bases from J, with 12 bases between. CDR1 DFQATT and CDR2 SNEGSKA come from the germline V gene (reference sequence). The CDR3, as DNA: TGCAGTGCCCCGGATGAGGGGACCCAGTACTTC. Amino acids: CSAPDEGTQYF.

This chain connects TRBV6-6 to TRBJ2-3; tentative D call: TRBD2 (5 bases). This CDR3 region has 15 residues. V was cut by 5 bases and J by 6 bases, with 18 bases left in between. Germline V gene data show CDR1 as MNHNY and CDR2 as SVGAGI (reference sequence). CDR3 bases: TGTGCCAGCAGTCTCCGGGATCCTACCTCGGATACGCAGTATTTT. Protein: CASSLRDPTSDTQYF.

The chain joins TRBV14 to TRBJ2-7, with unresolved D. V was pared by 4 bases and J by 6 bases, with 16 bases between. The CDR3 spans 14 residues. The germline V gene encodes CDR1 SGHDN and CDR2 FVKESK. The chain's CDR3 is CASSPIQLFGEQYF. In DNA, the CDR3 is TGTGCCAGCAGCCCGATACAACTATTTGGCGAGCAGTACTTC. Filled out from reference TRBV14 and TRBJ2-7, the complete variable domain reads EAGVTQFPSHSVIEKGQTVTLRCDPISGHDNLYWYRRVMGKEIKFLLHFVKESKQDESGMPNNRFLAERTGGTYSTLKVQPAELEDSGVYFCASSPIQLFGEQYFGPGTRLTVT.

The chain couples TRBV30 to TRBJ2-7, with unresolved D. The germline CDR1 and CDR2 sequences are GTSNPN and SVGIG (reference sequence). The CDR3 covers 11 residues. V was shortened by 1 base and J by 5 bases, with 6 bases between the two germline ends. CDR3 in amino acids: CAWSAEHEQYF. CDR3 nucleotide sequence: TGTGCCTGGAGTGCCGAGCACGAGCAGTACTTC.

The chain's CDR3 is CASRVLGATEAFF. In DNA, the CDR3 is TGTGCCAGCAGGGTTCTGGGGGCCACTGAAGCTTTCTTT. The rearrangement uses TRBV2 and TRBJ1-1; TRBD1 is a possible D gene (6 bases). From germline, CDR1 is SNHLY and CDR2 FYNNEI. The CDR3 is 13 residues long. V was shortened by 6 bases and J by 4 bases, with 12 bases between the two germline ends.

This clone came up many times. The chain links TRBV6-4 to TRBJ2-3; D may be TRBD2 (7 bases). V lost 2 bases to trimming and J lost 2 bases, with 8 bases between them. Germline V lookup: CDR1 MRHNA, CDR2 SNTAGT. The CDR3 is made up of 14 amino acids. Here the CDR3 reads CASSDGGATDTQYF. DNA for the CDR3: TGTGCCAGCAGTGACGGGGGGGCCACAGATACGCAGTATTTT.

The table lists this clone with a count of one. The chain couples TRBV7-2 to TRBJ2-7; 7 nucleotides match TRBD1. This CDR3 contains 16 residues. The V segment lost 6 bases and the J segment 2 bases; nucleotides outside the gene matches: 13. Germline-derived CDR1 and CDR2 are SGHTA and FQGNSA. The chain's CDR3 is CASSNPGTARAYEQYF. The CDR3 DNA follows: TGTGCCAGCAGTAACCCCGGGACAGCAAGGGCCTACGAGCAGTACTTC.

The chain joins TRBV27 to TRBJ2-3, with unresolved D. CDR1 MNHEY and CDR2 SMNVEV come from the germline V gene (reference sequence). Deletions cut 6 bases from V and 5 bases from J, with 6 bases between. This CDR3 spans 11 amino acids. The CDR3 nucleotides read TGTGCCAGCAGACTTGGAGATACGCAGTATTTT. This translates into CASRLGDTQYF.

This clone appeared a few times. Here the CDR3 reads CASTRYSGRAGADTQYF. As DNA, the CDR3 is TGTGCCAGCACCCGGTATAGCGGGAGGGCAGGGGCAGATACGCAGTATTTT. The V gene is TRBV27, the J gene TRBJ2-3, with TRBD2 matching 11 bases. V dropped 7 bases and J dropped 4; count of bases not matched to a gene: 13. There are 17 residues in the CDR3. CDR1 and CDR2 from the germline V gene are MNHEY and SMNVEV (reference sequence).

On this clone itself: Other DNA sequences within the sample encode an identical CDR3. The chain recombines TRBV7-2 with TRBJ2-3; D is uncertain. Germline V gene data show CDR1 as SGHTA and CDR2 as FQGNSA. This CDR3 is 12 amino acids long. Trimming left V 4 bases short and J 2 bases short, with 4 bases between. The CDR3 sequence is CASSSYTDTQYF. The CDR3 nucleotides read TGTGCCAGCAGCTCGTACACAGATACGCAGTATTTT. The whole variable domain, filled in from reference TRBV7-2 and TRBJ2-3, reads GAGVSQSPSNKVTEKGKDVELRCDPISGHTALYWYRQSLGQGLEFLIYFQGNSAPDKSGLPSDRFSAERTGGSVSTLTIQRTQQEDSAVYLCASSSYTDTQYFGPGTRLTVL.

The chain couples TRBV6-1 to TRBJ2-1; maybe TRBD2 (6 bases). The CDR3 sequence is 11 residues long. The V end was cut by 5 bases, the J end by 9 bases, with 8 bases between. Germline V gene sequence: CDR1 MNHNS, CDR2 SASEGT. CDR3 sequence (DNA): TGTGCCAGCAGTCACGGGGGTGAGCAGTTCTTC. Translating gives CASSHGGEQFF.

The genes are TRBV4-3 and TRBJ2-5; 7 bases match TRBD2. Germline V gene data show CDR1 as LGHNA and CDR2 as YSLEER. CDR3 length: 15 amino acids. Unmatched junction bases numbered 2, after V lost 1 base and J lost 0 bases. CDR3 sequence (DNA): TGCGCCAGCAGCCAAGGGGGACTACACCAAGAGACCCAGTACTTC. Translation gives CASSQGGLHQETQYF.

The chain uses TRBV5-4 and TRBJ2-7; D is uncertain. Trimming took 0 bases from V and 3 from J, leaving 10 bases between them. This CDR3 is 14 amino acids long. The germline CDR1 and CDR2 sequences are SGHNT and YYREEE (reference sequence). The CDR3 sequence: CASSLDSIHYEQYF. CDR3 coding DNA: TGTGCCAGCAGCTTGGACAGCATCCACTACGAGCAGTACTTC.

This sequence joins TRBV5-8 and TRBJ2-3; D is undetermined. The CDR3 sequence is 13 residues long. Germline CDR1 SGHTS, CDR2 YDEGEE. The V end lost 2 bases, the J end lost 3 bases, and 7 bases lay between the germline ends. The CDR3, as DNA: TGTGCCAGCAGCTTCTTTCGTACAGATACGCAGTATTTT. Its protein is CASSFFRTDTQYF.

The chain's CDR3 is CAGRDRGPGELFF. CDR3 nucleotides: TGTGCCGGCCGGGACAGGGGGCCCGGGGAGCTGTTTTTT. This chain connects TRBV7-9 to TRBJ2-2; TRBD1 agrees at 12 bases. The V gene end was trimmed by 11 bases and the J gene end by 6 bases; junction bases not matched to a gene: 4. From germline, CDR1 is SEHNR and CDR2 FQNEAQ (reference sequence). The CDR3 sequence is 13 residues long.

The rearrangement uses TRBV19 and TRBJ1-2, with TRBD1 identical over 7 bases. The CDR3 runs 15 residues. CDR1 LNHDA and CDR2 SQIVND come from the germline V gene (reference sequence). V shed 3 bases and J 4 bases; nucleotides not matched to a gene: 8. CDR3 amino acids: CASSIKGQGGYGYTF. The CDR3 DNA is TGTGCCAGTAGTATCAAAGGGCAGGGGGGCTATGGCTACACCTTC. The full variable domain, with the rest looked up from reference TRBV19 and TRBJ1-2, is DGGITQSPKYLFRKEGQNVTLSCEQNLNHDAMYWYRQDPGQGLRLIYYSQIVNDFQKGDIAEGYSVSREKKESFPLTVTSAQKNPTAFYLCASSIKGQGGYGYTFGSGTRLTVV.

The rearrangement links TRBV27 to TRBJ1-1, with D unresolved. CDR3 length equals 15 residues. V was trimmed by 4 bases and J by 4 bases, leaving 16 bases between them. Germline V gives CDR1 MNHEY, CDR2 SMNVEV (reference sequence). The CDR3 DNA sequence: TGTGCCAGCAGTTCAATCTGGGCGCGTACCACTGAAGCTTTCTTT. This encodes CASSSIWARTTEAFF.

This clone was seen once. Here the CDR3 reads CASSYSKEGSYEQYF. CDR3 DNA: TGTGCCAGCAGTTACTCGAAGGAGGGGTCCTACGAGCAGTACTTC. This chain joins TRBV6-5 and TRBJ2-5; tentatively, D is TRBD2 (6 bases). The end of the DNA is better explained by TRBJ2-7, so the J call may be wrong. CDR3 size: 15 residues. The germline CDR1 and CDR2 sequences are MNHEY and SVGAGI.

The chain combines TRBV27 with TRBJ2-7, with 8 nucleotides matching TRBD2. The CDR3 totals 16 residues. Germline CDR1 MNHEY, CDR2 SMNVEV (reference sequence). Trimming cost V 0 bases and J 2 bases; bases outside gene matches: 6. The CDR3 nucleotides read TGTGCCAGCAGTTTATCGGGCGGGGGGATGGCCTACGAGCAGTACTTC. As protein: CASSLSGGGMAYEQYF.